This T cell receptor beta chain originates from a study of early T cells in non-severe SARS-CoV-2 infection. Study overall: Sequencing input comprised bulk RNA from unsorted whole blood; chain pairing was not available.

In the library, individual cDNA molecules carried attached unique molecular identifiers. Using its own MiXCR run on the 5' RACE reads, TCRdb lists one record per CDR3 protein. The sample lists some 66,000 distinct CDR3 sequences, around 8.7% occurring once. This clonotype has just a few counts. With V trimmed by 6 bases and J by 5 bases, 16 bases remained unmatched. Germline CDR1 and CDR2: DFQATT and SNEGSKA (reference sequence). This CDR3 has 16 residues. The sequenced sample was whole blood. The receptor's source is an adult who was a healthcare worker with PCR-confirmed SARS-CoV-2 infection or an uninfected control (not recorded which). This chain uses TRBV20-1 with TRBJ2-1, with TRBD1 matching 7 bases. CDR3 region: CSATKSWDRIHNEQFF. CDR3 nucleotide sequence: TGCAGTGCCACCAAGTCATGGGACAGAATACACAATGAGCAGTTCTTC.